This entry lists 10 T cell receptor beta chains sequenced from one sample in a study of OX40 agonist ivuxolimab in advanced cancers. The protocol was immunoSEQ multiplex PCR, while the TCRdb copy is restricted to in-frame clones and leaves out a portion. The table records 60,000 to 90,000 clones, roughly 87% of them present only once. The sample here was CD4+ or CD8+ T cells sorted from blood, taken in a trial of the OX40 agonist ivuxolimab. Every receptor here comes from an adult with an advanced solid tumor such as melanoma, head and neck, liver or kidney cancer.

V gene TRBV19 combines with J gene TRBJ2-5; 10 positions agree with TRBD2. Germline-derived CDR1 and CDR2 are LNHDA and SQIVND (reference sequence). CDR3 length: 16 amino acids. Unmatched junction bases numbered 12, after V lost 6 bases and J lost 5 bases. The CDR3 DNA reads TGTGCCAGTAGCATTAGCGGGGGGACCTACTCCGAGACCCAGTACTTC. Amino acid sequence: CASSISGGTYSETQYF.

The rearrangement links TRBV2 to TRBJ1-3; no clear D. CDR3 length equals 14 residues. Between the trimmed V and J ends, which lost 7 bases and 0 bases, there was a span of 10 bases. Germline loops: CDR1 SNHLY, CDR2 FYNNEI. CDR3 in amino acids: CASTRRDSGNTIYF. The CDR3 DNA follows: TGTGCCAGCACTCGACGGGACTCTGGAAACACCATATATTTT.

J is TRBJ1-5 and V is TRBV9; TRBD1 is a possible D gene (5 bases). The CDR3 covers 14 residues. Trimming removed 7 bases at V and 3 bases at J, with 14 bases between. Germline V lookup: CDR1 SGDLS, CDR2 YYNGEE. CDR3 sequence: CASALGGDNQPQHF. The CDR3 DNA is TGTGCCAGCGCCCTAGGAGGGGACAATCAGCCCCAGCATTTT. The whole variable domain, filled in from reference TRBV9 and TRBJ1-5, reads DSGVTQTPKHLITATGQRVTLRCSPRSGDLSVYWYQQSLDQGLQFLIQYYNGEERAKGNILERFSAQQFPDLHSELNLSSLELGDSALYFCASALGGDNQPQHFGDGTRLSIL.

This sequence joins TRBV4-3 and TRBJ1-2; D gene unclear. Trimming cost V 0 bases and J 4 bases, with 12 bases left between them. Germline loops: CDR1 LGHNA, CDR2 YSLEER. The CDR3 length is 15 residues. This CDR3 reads CASSQDVRGTYGYTF. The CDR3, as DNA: TGCGCCAGCAGCCAAGACGTGAGAGGTACCTATGGCTACACCTTC.

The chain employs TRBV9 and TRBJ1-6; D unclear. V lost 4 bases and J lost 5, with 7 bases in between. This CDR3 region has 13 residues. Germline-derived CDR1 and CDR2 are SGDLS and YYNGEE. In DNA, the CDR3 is TGTGCCAGCAGCAGAGAAAATAATTCACCCCTCCACTTT. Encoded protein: CASSRENNSPLHF.

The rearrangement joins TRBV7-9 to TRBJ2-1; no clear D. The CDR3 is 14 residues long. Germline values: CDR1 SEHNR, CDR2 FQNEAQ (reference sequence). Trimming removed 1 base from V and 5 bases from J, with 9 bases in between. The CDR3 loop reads CASSLEAVNNEQFF. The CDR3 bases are TGTGCCAGCAGCTTAGAGGCGGTAAACAATGAGCAGTTCTTC.

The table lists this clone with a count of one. CDR3 nucleotide sequence: TGTGCCAGCATTGCAGGGACCAATCAGCCCCAGCATTTT. Translation: CASIAGTNQPQHF. This chain uses TRBV6-5 with TRBJ1-5; perhaps TRBD1 as D (5 bases). CDR3 length equals 13 residues. CDR1 and CDR2 (germline): MNHEY, SVGAGI. V dropped 7 bases and J dropped 3 bases, with 10 bases sitting between them.

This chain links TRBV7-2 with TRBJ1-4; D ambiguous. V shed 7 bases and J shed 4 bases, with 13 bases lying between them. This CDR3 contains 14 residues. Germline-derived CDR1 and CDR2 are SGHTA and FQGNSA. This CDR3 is CASTPGRNNEKLFF. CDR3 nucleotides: TGTGCCAGCACCCCCGGACGGAATAATGAAAAACTGTTTTTT.

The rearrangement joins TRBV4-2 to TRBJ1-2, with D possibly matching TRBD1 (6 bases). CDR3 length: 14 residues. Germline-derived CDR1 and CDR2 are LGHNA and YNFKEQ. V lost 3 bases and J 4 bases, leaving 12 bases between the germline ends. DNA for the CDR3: TGTGCCAGCAGCCAGACAGGAAGTATCTATGGCTACACCTTC. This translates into CASSQTGSIYGYTF.

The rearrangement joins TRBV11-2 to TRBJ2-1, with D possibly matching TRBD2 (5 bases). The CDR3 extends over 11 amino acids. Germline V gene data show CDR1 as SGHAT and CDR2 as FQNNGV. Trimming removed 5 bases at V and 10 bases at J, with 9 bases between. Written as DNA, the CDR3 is TGTGCCAGCAGCATAAGCGGCGAGCAGTTCTTC. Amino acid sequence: CASSISGEQFF.